This is a list of T cell receptor beta chains from one sample in a study of blood T cell repertoires in COVID-19. The method was immunoSEQ multiplex PCR; TCRdb's version includes in-frame clones alone and lacks a portion of them. The sample includes just over 300,000 clones, 80% to 90% of them seen just once. The sequenced sample was PBMCs or T cells enriched from blood (not recorded which). The receptors derive from a man aged 25 to 40 who had recovered from COVID-19. CDR3s include the opening cysteine and the closing phenylalanine or tryptophan. The order of the fields is J gene, V gene, CDR3 protein.

j_call: TRBJ2-3; v_call: TRBV30; cdr3_aa: CAWTRAPSTDTQYF
j_call: TRBJ2-2; v_call: TRBV7-9; cdr3_aa: CASSLSGSNTGELFF
j_call: TRBJ2-5; v_call: TRBV11-3; cdr3_aa: CASSRFSGQETQYF
j_call: TRBJ1-6; v_call: TRBV18; cdr3_aa: CASSRGFLENSPLHF
j_call: TRBJ2-7; v_call: TRBV7-8; cdr3_aa: CASSLVTSGGPYEQYF
j_call: TRBJ2-5; v_call: TRBV10-2; cdr3_aa: CASRLAAEKQETQYF
j_call: TRBJ1-5; v_call: TRBV15; cdr3_aa: CATSRDSGGQRQHF
j_call: TRBJ2-3; v_call: TRBV5-5; cdr3_aa: CASSTETGPGTDTQYF
j_call: TRBJ1-4; v_call: TRBV19; cdr3_aa: CARVPGGEEKLFF
j_call: TRBJ1-1; v_call: TRBV28; cdr3_aa: CASGMGGSEFTEAFF
j_call: TRBJ2-3; v_call: TRBV11-3; cdr3_aa: CASSPTGTDTQYF
j_call: TRBJ2-4; v_call: TRBV15; cdr3_aa: CATSRDLGRGEFIQYF
j_call: TRBJ2-1; v_call: TRBV27; cdr3_aa: CASSTGGAYYNEQFF
j_call: TRBJ1-2; v_call: TRBV2; cdr3_aa: CASSRINRDIGYTF
j_call: TRBJ2-7; v_call: TRBV14; cdr3_aa: CASSRLSYEQYF
j_call: TRBJ2-3; v_call: TRBV6-5; cdr3_aa: CASTWAGTFENTQYF
j_call: TRBJ1-1; v_call: TRBV5-5; cdr3_aa: CASSLVARSTEAFF